The clone carrying this T cell receptor (beta chain) was detected many times. Its antigen remains unknown. This record comes from a study of T-cell reconstitution after alpha-beta-depleted transplantation in children. Construction of the TCRbeta library involved unique molecular identifiers. TCRdb itself ran the PCR reads through MiXCR, one entry per CDR3 protein. This repertoire shows about 190,000 distinct CDR3 sequences, around 10% found once; its top ten account for about 13%. V lost 5 bases to trimming and J lost 4 bases; unmatched junction nucleotides: 7. This CDR3 contains 14 residues. General observations from the study: For some patients, TCRbeta diversity was high at day 60 because of recipient T cells and thymic progenitors that survived. Several hundred expanded graft clones reportedly were the source of alpha-beta T cells about two months after transplant.

The clonotype originates from a boy between 2 and 15 years old with acute myeloid leukemia, due to receive a stem cell transplant. Sequenced material: PBMCs, taken before TCRalphabeta/CD19-depleted stem cell transplant. The V gene is TRBV12-3 or TRBV12-4, the J gene TRBJ1-2; 7 bases line up with TRBD1. CDR3 sequence: CASSPLAGGYGYTF. CDR3 DNA: TGTGCCAGCAGTCCTCTTGCAGGGGGCTATGGCTACACCTTC.